These T cell receptor beta chains were read from a single sample in a study of OX40 agonist ivuxolimab in advanced cancers. The method was immunoSEQ multiplex PCR; TCRdb's version includes in-frame clones alone and lacks a portion of them. The table lists about 84,000 clones, 90% to 95% of them singletons. Material: CD4+ or CD8+ T cells sorted from blood, obtained in a trial of the OX40 agonist ivuxolimab. Receptors were obtained from an adult with an advanced solid tumor such as melanoma, head and neck, liver or kidney cancer. Both conserved end residues are trimmed from each CDR3.

CDR3 protein: ASISRDTDTQY; V gene: TRBV5-1; J gene: TRBJ2-3
CDR3 protein: ASSKDPGTSSYNEQF; V gene: TRBV19; J gene: TRBJ2-1
CDR3 protein: ASSMLAGPYNEQF; V gene: TRBV19; J gene: TRBJ2-1
CDR3 protein: ASTLGQNYGYT; V gene: TRBV6-1; J gene: TRBJ1-2
CDR3 protein: ASKTYSEEQY; V gene: TRBV2; J gene: TRBJ2-7
CDR3 protein: ASKSGRDLDEQF; V gene: TRBV19; J gene: TRBJ2-1
CDR3 protein: ASSGLLAGSALGYNEQF; V gene: TRBV9; J gene: TRBJ2-1
CDR3 protein: SAEGGPDTQY; V gene: TRBV29-1; J gene: TRBJ2-3
CDR3 protein: ASSTGGGADTQY; V gene: TRBV7-9; J gene: TRBJ2-3
CDR3 protein: ASSLGGGSRETQY; V gene: TRBV5-1; J gene: TRBJ2-5
CDR3 protein: ASSGTADQPQH; V gene: TRBV18; J gene: TRBJ1-5
CDR3 protein: ASSPPFGGSGIQY; V gene: TRBV28; J gene: TRBJ2-4
CDR3 protein: ASSAPGRTETQY; V gene: TRBV28; J gene: TRBJ2-5
CDR3 protein: ASNRDGGRYEQY; V gene: TRBV10-2; J gene: TRBJ2-7
CDR3 protein: ASSQQGGGGNQPQH; V gene: TRBV19; J gene: TRBJ1-5
CDR3 protein: ASSYDSRRGNEQF; V gene: TRBV6-6; J gene: TRBJ2-1
CDR3 protein: ASSLGSPYEQY; V gene: TRBV5-1; J gene: .
CDR3 protein: ASTDPGRPYEQY; V gene: TRBV28; J gene: TRBJ2-7
CDR3 protein: ASSSLEQGNRGYT; V gene: TRBV9; J gene: TRBJ1-2
CDR3 protein: ASSELQNTGELF; V gene: TRBV2; J gene: TRBJ2-2
CDR3 protein: ASSQEGLTRTAPYNEQF; V gene: TRBV4-2; J gene: TRBJ2-1
CDR3 protein: ASSQEWQGAGNTIY; V gene: TRBV4-1; J gene: TRBJ1-3
CDR3 protein: AISDYGTSGSPGELF; V gene: TRBV10-3; J gene: TRBJ2-2
CDR3 protein: ASSLVGGVGETQY; V gene: TRBV7-8; J gene: TRBJ2-5
CDR3 protein: ASSRGVASGMGTDTQY; V gene: TRBV11-3; J gene: TRBJ2-3
CDR3 protein: ASSLWGGDTEAF; V gene: TRBV5-1; J gene: TRBJ1-1
CDR3 protein: ATKDRENEQF; V gene: TRBV18; J gene: TRBJ2-1
CDR3 protein: ASSPSGLAGDYNEQF; V gene: TRBV19; J gene: TRBJ2-1
CDR3 protein: ASSPGVAGANYGYT; V gene: TRBV11-2; J gene: TRBJ1-2
CDR3 protein: ASSQATTGSYGYT; V gene: TRBV4-2; J gene: TRBJ1-2
CDR3 protein: ASSPRRLAKNIQY; V gene: TRBV5-8; J gene: TRBJ2-4
CDR3 protein: ASSKSPGAGPQPYEQY; V gene: TRBV21-1; J gene: TRBJ2-7
CDR3 protein: ASSFSHLDEQF; V gene: TRBV27; J gene: TRBJ2-1
CDR3 protein: ASSYSRGSYEQY; V gene: TRBV6-6; J gene: TRBJ2-7
CDR3 protein: ASSQVRVGEQY; V gene: TRBV14; J gene: TRBJ2-7
CDR3 protein: ASSPLAGVTDTQY; V gene: TRBV2; J gene: TRBJ2-3
CDR3 protein: ATRDRDAFIGELF; V gene: TRBV10-3; J gene: TRBJ2-2
CDR3 protein: ASSPGQTSSYEQY; V gene: TRBV7-2; J gene: TRBJ2-7